This T cell receptor (beta chain) was observed in a study of CD8+ T cells in alopecia areata. This CDR3 is 14 amino acids long. Trimming pared 3 bases from V and 2 bases from J, leaving 13 bases between. Germline assignment: CDR1 SQVTM and CDR2 ANQGSEA. This clone turned up a few times. The treatment here: oral pan-JAK inhibitor, 5-10 mg twice daily. Following RNA extraction, reverse transcription yielded cDNA that acted as the sequencing template. Here immunoSEQ multiplex PCR was the method, and the copy in TCRdb shows in-frame clones only, minus some. The sample holds roughly 210,000 clones, roughly 44% seen once.

The TCR comes from a human donor with alopecia areata. The material sequenced was CD4+ T cells sorted from blood, taken around week 36, from a patient treated with tofacitinib. This chain links TRBV29-1 with TRBJ1-1, with TRBD1 as a possible D gene (5 bases). The CDR3 sequence is CSVDGGRANTEAFF. In DNA, the CDR3 is TGCAGCGTTGATGGTGGCAGGGCCAACACTGAAGCTTTCTTT.